This TCR beta chain originates from a study of regulatory and conventional T cells in RAG deficiency. The data were produced by immunoSEQ multiplex PCR, yet TCRdb's version contains in-frame clones alone and is incomplete. The sample holds roughly 30,000 clones; approximately 96% are singletons and the top ten take 0.35% to 0.4%. Blood CD4+ CD25-low CD127-high conventional T cells supplied the genomic DNA template. V gave up 8 bases and J gave up 6 bases, with 9 bases separating them. The CDR3 contains 11 residues. CDR1 is MGHDK, CDR2 SYGVNS, per germline. This clone was observed a few times. The sample was also reused in another study, on regulatory T cells. This second study says: The PCR used 52 TRBV and 13 TRBJ primers.

This chain uses TRBV25-1 with TRBJ2-3; TRBD1 might be the D (5 bases). This receptor was identified in a human donor in good health. Sequenced: CD25- CD4+ T cells sorted from blood. The CDR3 region has the DNA TGTGCCAGCGTAGGGGCCGATACGCAGTATTTT. This translates into CASVGADTQYF.